Included here is one T cell receptor beta chain sequence, with context. These data originate in a study of immune cell composition in non-small cell lung cancer. Profiled with immunoSEQ multiplex PCR; TCRdb holds only in-frame clones, not every one. Of approximately 4,900 clones detected, 72% appear once; the ten largest clones hold 11% to 15%. The CDR3 is made up of 17 amino acids. V trimming: 2 bases; J trimming: 6 bases; junction bases outside the gene matches: 10. CDR1 is MNHEY and CDR2 is SMNVEV in the germline V gene (reference sequence). Normal lung was taken at the farthest possible site, at least 3 cm from tumour.

J is TRBJ1-6 and V is TRBV27, with 7 bases aligning to TRBD1. Sequenced input: non-adjacent lung tissue. The receptor was isolated from a human donor with non-small cell lung cancer. The CDR3 DNA reads as TGTGCCAGCAGTTTACGGCAGGGGGTGGTGGGTAATTCACCCCTCCACTTT. Protein product: CASSLRQGVVGNSPLHF.